Below are 24 T cell receptor beta chains sequenced from a single sample in a study of blood T cell repertoires in COVID-19. The assay was immunoSEQ multiplex PCR, and TCRdb's table has in-frame clones only and misses some. The sample consists of about 76,000 clones, roughly 79% of them appearing once. Sequenced material: peripheral blood. Receptors originate from a man between 65 and 85 years old with acute or convalescent COVID-19.

The gene calls are TRBV4-1 and TRBJ2-7; perhaps TRBD1 as D (5 bases). The V gene's germline CDR1 is MGHRA and CDR2 YSYEKL. This CDR3 is 13 amino acids long. The germline V and J ends were trimmed by 3 bases and 2 bases, with 8 bases remaining between them. This CDR3 reads CASSQVQAYEQYF. DNA of the CDR3: TGCGCCAGCAGCCAGGTACAGGCCTACGAGCAGTACTTC.

Only one count was recorded for this clone. The rearrangement uses TRBV19 and TRBJ2-2; D may be TRBD2 (5 bases). The ends were cut back, 8 bases at V and 0 bases at J, with 13 bases in the middle. The length of the CDR3 is 15 residues. Germline values: CDR1 LNHDA, CDR2 SQIVND (reference sequence). As DNA, the CDR3 is TGTGCCAGTGTACGGGGTAATCCGAACACCGGGGAGCTGTTTTTT. Protein product: CASVRGNPNTGELFF.

The genes are TRBV13 and TRBJ2-5; 8 bases agree with TRBD1. Germline V gene data show CDR1 as PRHDT and CDR2 as FYEKMQ (reference sequence). After removal of 4 bases from V and 1 base from J, the junction contained 5 bases not matched to a gene. The CDR3 runs to 15 residues. The CDR3 region is CASSSGTGPQETQYF. In DNA, the CDR3 is TGTGCCAGCAGCTCCGGGACAGGCCCCCAAGAGACCCAGTACTTC.

This chain uses TRBV19 with TRBJ2-5; 7 bases are shared with TRBD2. V lost 3 bases, J lost 4 bases, and 5 bases stayed unmatched. Germline V gene data show CDR1 as LNHDA and CDR2 as SQIVND (reference sequence). CDR3 length: 14 residues. The CDR3 sequence is CASSISGVGETQYF. The DNA for the CDR3 is TGTGCCAGTAGTATCAGCGGGGTTGGAGAGACCCAGTACTTC. Full variable domain (remainder filled in from reference TRBV19 and TRBJ2-5): DGGITQSPKYLFRKEGQNVTLSCEQNLNHDAMYWYRQDPGQGLRLIYYSQIVNDFQKGDIAEGYSVSREKKESFPLTVTSAQKNPTAFYLCASSISGVGETQYFGPGTRLLVL.

V and J are TRBV3-1 (or the pseudogene TRBV3-2) and TRBJ2-2; 10 nucleotides align to TRBD2. Germline-derived CDR1 and CDR2 are LGHDT and YNNKEL (reference sequence). The V and J ends lost 0 bases and 8 bases, in that order; junction bases with no gene match: 6. CDR3 length equals 16 residues. The CDR3 nucleotides read TGTGCCAGCAGCCAAGATACGCTAGCGGGAGCGGGGGAGCTGTTTTTT. Translation gives CASSQDTLAGAGELFF.

The CDR3, as DNA: TGTGCCATCAGCAGGGTGGCCAAAAACATTCAGTACTTC. Translation: CAISRVAKNIQYF. The V and J genes are TRBV10-3 and TRBJ2-4, with a weak D call TRBD1 (5 bases). V dropped 6 bases and J dropped 1 base, with 7 bases sitting between them. From germline, CDR1 is ENHRY and CDR2 SYGVKD. The length of the CDR3 is 13 residues.

This clone was observed a handful of times. V gene TRBV27 combines with J gene TRBJ2-3; D uncertain. The CDR3 sequence is 14 residues long. V was trimmed by 8 bases and J by 0 bases, leaving 12 bases between them. The V gene's germline CDR1 is MNHEY and CDR2 SMNVEV (reference sequence). The CDR3 protein is CASRSWPSTDTQYF. CDR3 coding DNA: TGTGCCAGCCGCTCCTGGCCTAGCACAGATACGCAGTATTTT.

The J gene is TRBJ2-1, the V gene TRBV6-2 or TRBV6-3; perhaps TRBD1 as D (6 bases). The germline V gene has CDR1 MNHEY and CDR2 SVGEGT. V was clipped by 6 bases and J by 7 bases, with 10 bases between them. CDR3 length equals 12 residues. CDR3 coding DNA: TGTGCCAGCAGCCAGGGGAAGAATGAGCAGTTCTTC. Its protein product is CASSQGKNEQFF.

Only a few counts were recorded for this clone. The chain employs TRBV10-1 and TRBJ1-1; D is ambiguous. V lost 0 bases and J lost 1, with 9 bases in between. This CDR3 is built from 15 residues. Per germline, CDR1 WNHNN and CDR2 SYGVQD (reference sequence). CDR3 DNA sequence: TGCGCCAGCAGTGAGTCGAATTCAGGGAACACTGAAGCTTTCTTT. This codes for CASSESNSGNTEAFF.

This clone has more than one count but fewer than ten. The chain uses TRBV7-3 and TRBJ1-2, with no clear D. The CDR3 is 13 amino acids. V was cut by 5 bases and J by 2 bases, with 9 bases left in between. The germline V gene has CDR1 SGHTA and CDR2 FQGTGA. The CDR3 is CASSPSVNYGYTF. In DNA, the CDR3 is TGTGCCAGCAGCCCTTCAGTCAACTATGGCTACACCTTC. Full variable domain (remainder filled in from reference TRBV7-3 and TRBJ1-2): GAGVSQTPSNKVTEKGKYVELRCDPISGHTALYWYRQSLGQGPEFLIYFQGTGAADDSGLPNDRFFAVRPEGSVSTLKIQRTERGDSAVYLCASSPSVNYGYTFGSGTRLTVV.

A single count supports this clone. The chain recombines TRBV3-1 (or the pseudogene TRBV3-2) with TRBJ1-4, with D maybe TRBD1 (5 bases). The germline gives CDR1 LGHDT, CDR2 YNNKEL (reference sequence). There are 13 residues in the CDR3. V was trimmed by 2 bases and J by 7 bases, leaving 8 bases between them. This CDR3 reads CASSQWGGEKLFF. The CDR3 DNA reads TGTGCCAGCAGCCAATGGGGCGGTGAAAAACTGTTTTTT.

A remark on this clone: Other DNA sequences in the sample encode the same CDR3. The V gene is TRBV5-4, the J gene TRBJ1-2; D not certain. The length of the CDR3 is 13 residues. CDR1 is SGHNT and CDR2 is YYREEE in the germline V gene (reference sequence). The ends were cut back, 2 bases at V and 2 bases at J, with 7 bases in the middle. The CDR3 reads CASSLDGNYGYTF. CDR3 DNA: TGTGCCAGCAGCTTAGACGGGAACTATGGCTACACCTTC.

The V gene is TRBV19, the J gene TRBJ2-7; 10 bases are a match to TRBD2. V gave up 2 bases and J gave up 2 bases; unmatched junction bases: 3. Germline CDR1 is LNHDA and CDR2 is SQIVND (reference sequence). The CDR3 extends over 15 amino acids. DNA of the CDR3: TGTGCCAGTAGTATATGGACTAGCGGTCCCTACGAGCAGTACTTC. This codes for CASSIWTSGPYEQYF.

CDR3 amino acids: CASSPDTTEAFF. The CDR3, as DNA: TGTGCCAGCAGCCCCGACACGACAGAAGCTTTCTTT. The chain links TRBV3-1 (or the pseudogene TRBV3-2) to TRBJ1-1; D call uncertain. The germline V and J ends were trimmed by 4 bases and 8 bases, with 11 bases remaining between them. This CDR3 is built from 12 residues. Germline assignment: CDR1 LGHDT and CDR2 YNNKEL (reference sequence).

The chain links TRBV5-6 to TRBJ2-5, with 11 bases lining up with TRBD2. CDR1 is SGHDT, CDR2 YYEEEE, per germline. The CDR3 is 16 residues long. Losses at the gene ends were 1 base for V and 5 bases for J; bases not matched to a gene: 7. Here the CDR3 reads CASSLTSGSSAETQYF. The CDR3 region has the DNA TGTGCCAGCAGCTTGACTAGCGGGAGCTCGGCGGAGACCCAGTACTTC. Complete variable domain (other parts from reference TRBV5-6 and TRBJ2-5): DAGVTQSPTHLIKTRGQQVTLRCSPKSGHDTVSWYQQALGQGPQFIFQYYEEEERQRGNFPDRFSGHQFPNYSSELNVNALLLGDSALYLCASSLTSGSSAETQYFGPGTRLLVL.

V usage is TRBV7-2 and J usage is TRBJ2-3; no clear D gene. The CDR3 spans 12 residues. The germline V gene encodes CDR1 SGHTA and CDR2 FQGNSA. Trimming stripped 4 bases from V and 2 bases from J, with 4 bases between. The CDR3: CASSSLTDTQYF. DNA for the CDR3: TGTGCCAGCAGCTCCCTCACAGATACGCAGTATTTT.

This clone occurred a few times. The chain employs TRBV5-6 and TRBJ2-5, with D unresolved. This CDR3 spans 13 amino acids. Germline V CDR1 and CDR2: SGHDT, YYEEEE. V lost 5 bases to trimming and J lost 1 base, with 9 bases between them. In DNA form, the CDR3 reads TGTGCCAGCAGTCGCGGTCCCCAAGAGACCCAGTACTTC. Its translation is CASSRGPQETQYF.

The rearrangement links TRBV10-3 to TRBJ1-1; the match to TRBD1 covers 10 bases. With V trimmed by 10 bases and J by 5 bases, 16 bases remained unmatched. Germline CDR1 is ENHRY and CDR2 is SYGVKD. There are 16 residues in the CDR3. The CDR3: CATTRQGAVFSTEAFF. The CDR3, as DNA: TGTGCCACAACACGACAGGGGGCGGTTTTCTCAACTGAAGCTTTCTTT.

The chain recombines TRBV7-9 with TRBJ1-5; D is undetermined. CDR3 length: 12 residues. The ends were cut back, 2 bases at V and 5 bases at J, with 4 bases in the middle. Germline-derived CDR1 and CDR2 are SEHNR and FQNEAQ (reference sequence). The CDR3 loop is CASSLTDQPQHF. The CDR3 DNA sequence: TGTGCCAGCAGCTTAACAGATCAGCCCCAGCATTTT.

This rearrangement joins TRBV5-1 to TRBJ1-4; a weak D match, TRBD1 (5 bases). V was clipped by 0 bases and J by 8 bases, with 11 bases between them. From germline, CDR1 is SGHRS and CDR2 YFSETQ. The CDR3 length is 14 residues. The CDR3 loop is CASSLAGGREKLFF. In DNA form, the CDR3 reads TGCGCCAGCAGCTTGGCCGGGGGGAGAGAAAAACTGTTTTTT.

This rearrangement joins TRBV11-3 to TRBJ2-1; 10 bases match TRBD2. The CDR3 consists of 15 residues. In germline, CDR1 is SGHNT, CDR2 YENEEA. V shed 5 bases and J 2 bases; nucleotides not matched to a gene: 3. CDR3 region: CASSILAGPYNEQFF. CDR3 nucleotide sequence: TGTGCCAGCAGCATACTAGCGGGGCCCTACAATGAGCAGTTCTTC.

The chain is built from TRBV7-9 and TRBJ1-2; D is unresolved. Trimming pared 3 bases from V and 4 bases from J, leaving 3 bases between. Germline V gene sequence: CDR1 SEHNR, CDR2 FQNEAQ (reference sequence). The CDR3 is made up of 11 amino acids. The CDR3 DNA reads as TGTGCCAGCAGCTTCGGCTATGGCTACACCTTC. It encodes CASSFGYGYTF.

The gene calls are TRBV6-5 and TRBJ1-6, with TRBD1 matching 9 bases. This CDR3 comprises 15 residues. In germline, CDR1 is MNHEY, CDR2 SVGAGI. V shed 4 bases, J shed 7 bases, and the junction held 5 bases outside the gene matches. For the CDR3, the DNA is TGTGCCAGCAGTTTCCTGGGACAGGGAAATTCACCCCTCCACTTT. Its translation is CASSFLGQGNSPLHF.

This clone appeared a single time. The chain couples TRBV5-1 to TRBJ2-6; TRBD2 matches 7 bases. The CDR3 is 16 residues long. V trimming: 0 bases; J trimming: 2 bases; junction bases outside the gene matches: 2. CDR1 SGHRS and CDR2 YFSETQ come from the germline V gene. This CDR3 is CASSLVAGAGANVLTF. CDR3 coding DNA: TGCGCCAGCAGCTTGGTTGCGGGAGCTGGGGCCAACGTCCTGACTTTC.